This T cell receptor beta chain was recorded in a study of OX40 agonist ivuxolimab in advanced cancers. Assay used: immunoSEQ multiplex PCR; TCRdb lists only in-frame clones, some missing. The sample lists 71,000 or so clones, 86% occurring once. V shed 3 bases and J shed 10 bases, with 18 bases lying between them. Germline CDR1 is MNHEY and CDR2 is SMNVEV (reference sequence). This CDR3 comprises 14 residues. The source is an adult with an advanced solid tumor such as melanoma, head and neck, liver or kidney cancer. The source was CD4+ or CD8+ T cells sorted from blood, collected in a trial of the OX40 agonist ivuxolimab. The chain links TRBV27 to TRBJ1-1; possibly TRBD1 for D (6 bases). The CDR3 DNA is TGTGCCAGCAGTTTCTCCGGGACACCGGGGAGAGCTTTCTTT. Translated: CASSFSGTPGRAFF.